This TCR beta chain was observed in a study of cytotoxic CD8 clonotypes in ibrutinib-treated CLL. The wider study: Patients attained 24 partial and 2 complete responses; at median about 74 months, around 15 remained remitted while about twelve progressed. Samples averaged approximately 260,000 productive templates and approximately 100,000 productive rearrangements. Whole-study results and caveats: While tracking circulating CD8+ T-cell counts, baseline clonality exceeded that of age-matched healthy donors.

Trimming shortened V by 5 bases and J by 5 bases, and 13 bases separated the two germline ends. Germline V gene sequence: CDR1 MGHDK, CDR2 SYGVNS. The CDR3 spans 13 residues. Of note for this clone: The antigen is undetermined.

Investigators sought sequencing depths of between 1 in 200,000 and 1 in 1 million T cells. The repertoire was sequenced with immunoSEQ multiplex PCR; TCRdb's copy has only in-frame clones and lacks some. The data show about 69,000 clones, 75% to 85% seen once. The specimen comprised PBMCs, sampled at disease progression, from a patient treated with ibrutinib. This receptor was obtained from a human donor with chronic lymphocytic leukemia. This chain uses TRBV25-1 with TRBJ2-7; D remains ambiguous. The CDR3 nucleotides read TGTGCCAGCAGTCCGTCCGGTGTGGACGAGCAGTACTTC. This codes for CASSPSGVDEQYF.